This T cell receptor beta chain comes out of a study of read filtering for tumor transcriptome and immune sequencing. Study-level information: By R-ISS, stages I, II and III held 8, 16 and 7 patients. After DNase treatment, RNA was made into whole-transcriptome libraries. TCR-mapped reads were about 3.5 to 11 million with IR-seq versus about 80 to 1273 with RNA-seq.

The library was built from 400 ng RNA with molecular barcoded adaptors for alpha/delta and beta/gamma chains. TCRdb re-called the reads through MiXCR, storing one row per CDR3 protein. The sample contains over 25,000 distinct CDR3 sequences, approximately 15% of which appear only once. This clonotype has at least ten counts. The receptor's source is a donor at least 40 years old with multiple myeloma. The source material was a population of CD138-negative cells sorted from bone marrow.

The CDR3 coding sequence is TGTGCCAGCATGAAAGGACAGGGTGCGGGGTTGGGCAATCAGCCCCAGCATTTT. Its translation: CASMKGQGAGLGNQPQHF. The V gene is TRBV27, the J gene TRBJ1-5; 8 bases match TRBD1. The CDR3 has 18 residues. V was pared by 7 bases and J by 2 bases, with 16 bases of the junction left unmatched. The germline V gene has CDR1 MNHEY and CDR2 SMNVEV (reference sequence).